The 15 T cell receptor beta chains listed next were all sequenced from one sample in a study of sequential checkpoint blockade in melanoma. Stated treatment: randomized to nivolumab then ipilimumab (arm A) or the reverse (arm B). Data came from immunoSEQ multiplex PCR; TCRdb stores just in-frame clones and leaves some out. The sample carries more than 35,000 clones, over 75% recorded once. The sample was CD8+ T cells sorted from blood (inferred from file names), taken from a patient given nivolumab and ipilimumab in sequence. The receptor set was obtained from a human donor with melanoma.

V and J are TRBV6-6 and TRBJ2-1; tentative D call: TRBD2 (6 bases). Germline CDR1 reads MNHNY; CDR2 reads SVGAGI (reference sequence). With 0 bases removed from V and 2 bases from J, the gap between germline ends came to 11 bases. This CDR3 is built from 16 residues. The CDR3: CASSYSGGRPYNEQFF. The CDR3 DNA follows: TGTGCCAGCAGTTACTCCGGGGGACGCCCCTACAATGAGCAGTTCTTC.

This rearrangement joins TRBV4-1 to TRBJ2-1; a weak D match, TRBD2 (6 bases). The CDR3 runs to 17 residues. V was pared by 2 bases and J by 3 bases, with 17 bases between. Germline V CDR1 and CDR2: MGHRA, YSYEKL. The CDR3 loop is CASSQTLWGLNYNEQFF. CDR3 DNA: TGCGCCAGCAGCCAAACATTATGGGGACTCAACTACAATGAGCAGTTCTTC.

V and J are TRBV7-8 and TRBJ2-5; possibly TRBD2 for D (6 bases). The J call may be incorrect, as the DNA end agrees better with TRBJ2-7. CDR3 length: 14 residues. The germline gives CDR1 SGHVS, CDR2 FQNEAQ. The CDR3 bases are TGTGCCAGCAGCTTAGCGGGAGGTTTGGACGAGCAGTACTTC. It encodes CASSLAGGLDEQYF.

The chain joins TRBV9 to TRBJ1-1, with 9 nucleotides matching TRBD1. The CDR3 covers 15 residues. With V trimmed by 1 base and J by 8 bases, 9 bases remained unmatched. Germline CDR1 is SGDLS and CDR2 is YYNGEE. The CDR3 DNA is TGTGCCAGCAGCGTACGCGGGGACAGGGCTTCCGAAGCTTTCTTT. This encodes CASSVRGDRASEAFF.

The chain couples TRBV7-9 to TRBJ2-5; weak D call: TRBD2 (5 bases). Trimming pared 6 bases from V and 11 bases from J, leaving 19 bases between. In germline, CDR1 is SEHNR, CDR2 FQNEAQ (reference sequence). The CDR3 extends over 13 amino acids. This CDR3 is CASRPGLFGEQYF. Written as DNA, the CDR3 is TGTGCCAGCAGACCCGGACTTTTCGGGGAGCAGTACTTC.

This chain links TRBV27 with TRBJ1-3; the D gene is possibly TRBD1 (6 bases). V was clipped by 4 bases and J by 4 bases, with 11 bases between them. Germline lookup yields CDR1 MNHEY and CDR2 SMNVEV (reference sequence). The CDR3 is made up of 14 amino acids. DNA for the CDR3: TGTGCCAGCAGTTCGGGGGGCTCCGGAAACACCATATATTTT. Its protein product is CASSSGGSGNTIYF.

The chain has TRBV4-2 and TRBJ2-3; 10 bases are a match to TRBD2. CDR1 LGHNA and CDR2 YNFKEQ come from the germline V gene. The CDR3 runs 14 residues. The junction had 4 bases not matched to a gene; V was cut back by 8 bases and J by 2 bases. The CDR3 DNA reads as TGTGCCAGCGGACTAGCGGAGCCCACAGATACGCAGTATTTT. As protein: CASGLAEPTDTQYF.

The chain combines TRBV7-9 with TRBJ1-1; tentatively, D is TRBD1 (5 bases). Germline V gene data show CDR1 as SEHNR and CDR2 as FQNEAQ (reference sequence). The CDR3 contains 12 residues. DNA for the CDR3: TGTGCGGGGGAGGGACTGAACACTGAAGCTTTCTTT. Translating it yields CAGEGLNTEAFF.

The rearrangement joins TRBV27 to TRBJ2-3, with D tentatively TRBD1 (5 bases). This CDR3 is built from 17 residues. Germline V gene data show CDR1 as MNHEY and CDR2 as SMNVEV (reference sequence). Trimming took 5 bases from V and 0 from J, leaving 18 bases between them. The CDR3 reads CASSTGPEVASTDTQYF. The CDR3 DNA follows: TGTGCCAGCAGTACAGGCCCCGAGGTCGCTAGCACAGATACGCAGTATTTT.

The V and J genes are TRBV30 and TRBJ2-7, with 10 bases identical to TRBD2. The CDR3 totals 14 residues. V was pared by 5 bases and J by 5 bases, with 9 bases of the junction left unmatched. CDR1 is GTSNPN, CDR2 SVGIG, per germline (reference sequence). CDR3 region: CAWESSSGSNEQYF. DNA for the CDR3: TGTGCCTGGGAGTCGTCTAGCGGGAGTAACGAGCAGTACTTC.

The chain has TRBV9 and TRBJ2-2, with 11 bases aligning to TRBD1. V gave up 1 base and J gave up 6 bases; unmatched junction bases: 8. Per the germline V gene, CDR1 is SGDLS and CDR2 is YYNGEE. The CDR3 has 17 amino acids. For the CDR3, the DNA is TGTGCCAGCAGCGTATCCAGGGACAGGGGGATGGCCGGGGAGCTGTTTTTT. It is translated as CASSVSRDRGMAGELFF.

The chain has TRBV4-3 and TRBJ2-2; the match to TRBD2 covers 10 bases. Germline V gene lookup returns CDR1 LGHNA and CDR2 YSLEER. This CDR3 is 18 amino acids long. V gave up 0 bases and J gave up 5 bases; unmatched junction bases: 9. CDR3 sequence reads: CASSQDPLAGASTGELFF. The CDR3 DNA sequence: TGCGCCAGCAGCCAAGATCCCCTAGCGGGAGCGTCTACCGGGGAGCTGTTTTTT.

The CDR3 DNA is TGTGCCAGCAGTTTAGTGACAGATGACACCGGGGAGCTGTTTTTT. Protein sequence: CASSLVTDDTGELFF. This sequence joins TRBV28 and TRBJ2-2, with TRBD1 as a possible D gene (5 bases). Germline V gives CDR1 MDHEN, CDR2 SYDVKM. Trimming cost V 2 bases and J 3 bases, with 10 bases left between them. This CDR3 is 15 amino acids long.

The V gene is TRBV9, the J gene TRBJ1-2; TRBD1 aligns across 8 bases. V lost 0 bases, J lost 8 bases, and 9 bases stayed unmatched. The germline V gene encodes CDR1 SGDLS and CDR2 YYNGEE. CDR3 size: 15 residues. The CDR3 DNA reads as TGTGCCAGCAGCGTAGCAGGGGGCAGGTCTCAAGGCTACACCTTC. Protein sequence: CASSVAGGRSQGYTF.

This clone was seen only once. A junction end diverges from the germline sequence, so it may reflect a read error. The identical CDR3 is also encoded by other nucleotide sequences in the sample. This chain joins TRBV27 and TRBJ2-2; 14 nucleotides agree with TRBD2. CDR1 MNHEY and CDR2 SMNVEV come from the germline V gene (reference sequence). The CDR3 runs 16 residues. The CDR3 is CASSSRLAGGGGELFF. In DNA form, the CDR3 reads TGTGCCAGCAGTTCTCGACTAGCGGGAGGGGGCGGGGAGCTGTTCTTT.